This T cell receptor (beta chain) was sequenced for a study of T cell responses to AZD1222 COVID-19 vaccine. General study results and limits: Unmutated variant regions are reportedly targeted by nearly half of spike-specific TCRs. Seropositivity was recorded at baseline in only five to seven AZD1222 recipients.

Second doses at about 4 or about 12 weeks were pooled. Clones were read by immunoSEQ multiplex PCR, and TCRdb kept only the in-frame ones, dropping some. The sample comprises roughly 150,000 clones, around 90% of which are singletons, and about 1.8% rests with the top ten. With 4 bases clipped from V and 6 bases from J, the junction kept 5 bases outside the gene matches. This CDR3 is 14 amino acids long. The germline V gene encodes CDR1 SNHLY and CDR2 FYNNEI. About this clone: Antigen specificity is unknown.

Sequenced material: peripheral blood, taken 28 days after the second AZD1222 dose. V and J are TRBV2 and TRBJ1-5; TRBD1 matches 8 bases. The receptor comes from an adult who received the AZD1222 COVID-19 vaccine. CDR3 DNA: TGTGCCAGCAGTGTCCAGGGGGCACGTCAGCCCCAGCATTTT. Translation: CASSVQGARQPQHF.